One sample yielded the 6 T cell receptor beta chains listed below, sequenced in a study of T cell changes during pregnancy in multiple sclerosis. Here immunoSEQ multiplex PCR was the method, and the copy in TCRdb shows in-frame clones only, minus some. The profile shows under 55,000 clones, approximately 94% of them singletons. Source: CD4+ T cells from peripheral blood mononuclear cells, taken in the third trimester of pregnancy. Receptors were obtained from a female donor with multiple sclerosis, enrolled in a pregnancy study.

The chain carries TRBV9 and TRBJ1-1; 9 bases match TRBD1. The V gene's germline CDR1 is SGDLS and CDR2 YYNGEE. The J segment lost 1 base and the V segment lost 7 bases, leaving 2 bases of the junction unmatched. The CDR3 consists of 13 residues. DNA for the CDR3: TGTGCCAGCCAGGGACAGGGGAACACTGAAGCTTTCTTT. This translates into CASQGQGNTEAFF.

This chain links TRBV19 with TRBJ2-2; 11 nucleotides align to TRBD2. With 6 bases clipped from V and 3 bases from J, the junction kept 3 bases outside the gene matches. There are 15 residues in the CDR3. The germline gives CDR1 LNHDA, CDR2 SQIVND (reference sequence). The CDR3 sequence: CASRLLAGDTGELFF. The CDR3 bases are TGTGCCAGTAGGTTACTAGCGGGAGACACCGGGGAGCTGTTTTTT.

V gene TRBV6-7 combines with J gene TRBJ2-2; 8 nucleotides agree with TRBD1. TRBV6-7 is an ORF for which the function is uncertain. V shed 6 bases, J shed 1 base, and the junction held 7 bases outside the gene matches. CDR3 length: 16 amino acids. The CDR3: CASRTTGTGNTGELFF. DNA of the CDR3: TGTGCCAGCAGAACCACCGGGACAGGGAACACCGGGGAGCTGTTTTTT.

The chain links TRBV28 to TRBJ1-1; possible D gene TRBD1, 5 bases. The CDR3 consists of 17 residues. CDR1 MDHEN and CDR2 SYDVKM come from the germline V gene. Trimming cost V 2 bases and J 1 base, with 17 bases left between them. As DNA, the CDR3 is TGTGCCAGCAGTTTAAGTACCCAGGGCAGGCCGAACACTGAAGCTTTCTTT. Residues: CASSLSTQGRPNTEAFF.

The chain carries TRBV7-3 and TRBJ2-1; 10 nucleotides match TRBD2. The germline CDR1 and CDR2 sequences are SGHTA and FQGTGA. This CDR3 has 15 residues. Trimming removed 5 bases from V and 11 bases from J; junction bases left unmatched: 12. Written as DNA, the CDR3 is TGTGCCAGCAGCCTAATGCCGGGACTAGCGACCCAGCAGTTCTTC. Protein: CASSLMPGLATQQFF.

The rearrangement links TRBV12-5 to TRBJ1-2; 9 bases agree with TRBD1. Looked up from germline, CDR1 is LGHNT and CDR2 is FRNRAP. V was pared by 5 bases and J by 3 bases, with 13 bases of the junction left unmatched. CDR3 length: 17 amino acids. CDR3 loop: CASGINRGLVGDYGYTF. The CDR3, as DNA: TGTGCTAGTGGTATTAACAGGGGGCTTGTAGGAGACTATGGCTACACCTTC. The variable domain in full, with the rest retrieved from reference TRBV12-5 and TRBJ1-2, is DARVTQTPRHKVTEMGQEVTMRCQPILGHNTVFWYRQTMMQGLELLAYFRNRAPLDDSGMPKDRFSAEMPDATLATLKIQPSEPRDSAVYFCASGINRGLVGDYGYTFGSGTRLTVV.